Presented here are 25 T cell receptor beta chains from one specimen sequenced in a study of CD8+CD57+ T cells in acquired aplastic anemia. Patients picked for sequencing had shown CD8+CD57+ cell expansion detected by flow cytometry. Genomic DNA was employed as the template in profiling TCR beta VDJ and CDR3. TCRdb re-called the reads with MiXCR, one entry per CDR3 protein. The sample holds 100,000 to 150,000 distinct CDR3 sequences, nearly 40% seen once. Specimen: sorted CD4+, CD8+, or CD8+CD57+ T cells (not recorded which) from PBMCs. The source of these receptors is a human donor with aplastic anemia.

This clonotype has only one observation. This chain joins TRBV28 and TRBJ1-1; a possible D gene is TRBD1 (5 bases). V dropped 4 bases and J dropped 5 bases, with 11 bases sitting between them. In germline, CDR1 is MDHEN, CDR2 SYDVKM. The CDR3 sequence is 13 residues long. DNA of the CDR3: TGTGCCAGCAGTTCCCGGGGCCGGACTGAAGCTTTCTTT. Translating it yields CASSSRGRTEAFF.

The chain recombines TRBV10-2 with TRBJ1-2, with TRBD1 matching over 11 bases. The CDR3 is 17 amino acids. V shed 2 bases and J 4 bases; nucleotides not matched to a gene: 9. CDR1 and CDR2 (germline): WSHSY, SAAADI. The CDR3: CASSEPGTGGDGYGYTF. The CDR3 DNA reads as TGCGCCAGCAGTGAGCCCGGGACAGGGGGAGATGGCTATGGCTACACCTTC.

This clonotype has ten or more counts. The chain uses TRBV20-1 and TRBJ1-2; D might be TRBD1 (6 bases). The CDR3 length is 11 residues. Germline CDR1 reads DFQATT; CDR2 reads SNEGSKA (reference sequence). V was pared by 3 bases and J by 6 bases, with 8 bases between. CDR3 DNA sequence: TGCAGTGCTAGTTACAGGGATGGCTACACCTTC. Residues: CSASYRDGYTF.

Worth noting for this clonotype: This may be a read error, as it is one base from a much larger clone. The chain carries TRBV4-2 and TRBJ2-3, with TRBD2 matching 7 bases. CDR1 LGHNA and CDR2 YNFKEQ come from the germline V gene. This CDR3 spans 17 amino acids. V gave up 0 bases and J gave up 0 bases; unmatched junction bases: 6. The CDR3 protein is CASSQDVAGFSTDTQYF. In nucleotides, the CDR3 is TGTGCCAGCAGCCAAGATGTAGCGGGCTTTAGCACAGATACGCAGTATTTT.

The chain has TRBV4-2 and TRBJ2-7, with 8 bases matching TRBD2. Germline loops: CDR1 LGHNA, CDR2 YNFKEQ. After removal of 8 bases from V and 3 bases from J, the junction contained 15 bases not matched to a gene. This CDR3 comprises 16 residues. CDR3 nucleotide sequence: TGTGCCAGCCGCCGTACTAACGGGGGGGCCTTCTACGAGCAGTACTTC. Translating it yields CASRRTNGGAFYEQYF.

The chain links TRBV2 to TRBJ2-7, with D tentatively TRBD1 (6 bases). This CDR3 comprises 12 residues. CDR1 is SNHLY and CDR2 is FYNNEI in the germline V gene. Trimming took off 7 bases at V and 2 bases at J, with 9 bases between the two ends. DNA for the CDR3: TGTGCCAGCACGCGGACAGCCTACGAGCAGTACTTC. It codes for CASTRTAYEQYF. Drawing the rest from reference TRBV2 and TRBJ2-7, the complete variable domain is EPEVTQTPSHQVTQMGQEVILRCVPISNHLYFYWYRQILGQKVEFLVSFYNNEISEKSEIFDDQFSVERPDGSNFTLKIRSTKLEDSAMYFCASTRTAYEQYFGPGTRLTVT.

This clonotype was observed a few times. This chain joins TRBV10-3 and TRBJ2-3, with 8 nucleotides matching TRBD1. The CDR3 runs to 14 residues. V shed 10 bases, J shed 3 bases, and the junction held 9 bases outside the gene matches. CDR1 and CDR2 from the germline V gene are ENHRY and SYGVKD. The chain's CDR3 is CATSGQGWTDTQYF. CDR3 DNA: TGTGCCACCAGCGGACAGGGATGGACAGATACGCAGTATTTT.

The gene calls are TRBV15 and TRBJ2-7; D uncertain. Deletions cut 0 bases from V and 1 base from J, with 7 bases between. Germline V gene data show CDR1 as LNHNV and CDR2 as YYDKDF (reference sequence). The CDR3 covers 14 residues. CDR3 residues: CATSRDRYSYEQYF. CDR3 bases: TGTGCCACCAGCAGAGATCGGTATTCCTACGAGCAGTACTTC.

This clonotype has at least ten counts. The chain carries TRBV14 and TRBJ2-7, with D possibly being TRBD2 (7 bases). Germline CDR1 is SGHDN and CDR2 is FVKESK. The CDR3 is 13 amino acids. Trimming took 1 base from V and 6 from J, leaving 10 bases between them. CDR3 nucleotides: TGTGCCAGCAGCCAAGCGAGGGGGGGCGAGCAGTACGTC. It encodes CASSQARGGEQYV.

The chain recombines TRBV10-3 with TRBJ2-3; 10 nucleotides line up with TRBD2. With 3 bases clipped from V and 2 bases from J, the junction kept 8 bases outside the gene matches. From germline, CDR1 is ENHRY and CDR2 SYGVKD. The CDR3 is 17 amino acids. In nucleotides, the CDR3 is TGTGCCATCAGTGACCCTCTAGCGGGGGCCTACACAGATACGCAGTATTTT. Its translation: CAISDPLAGAYTDTQYF.

The V call is TRBV18, the J call TRBJ2-1; 7 positions match TRBD2. The CDR3 spans 16 residues. Germline CDR1 reads KGHSH; CDR2 reads LQKENI. V lost 2 bases to trimming and J lost 9 bases; unmatched junction nucleotides: 13. CDR3 region: CASSPRASGASGEQFF. In DNA form, the CDR3 reads TGTGCCAGCTCACCAAGGGCTAGCGGAGCGTCCGGTGAGCAGTTCTTC.

This clonotype was seen many times. This chain uses TRBV20-1 with TRBJ1-1; D unresolved. V was shortened by 2 bases and J by 0 bases, with 7 bases between the two germline ends. From germline, CDR1 is DFQATT and CDR2 SNEGSKA (reference sequence). The CDR3 covers 13 residues. The DNA of the CDR3 is TGCAGTGCTAGACAGGACCTGAACACTGAAGCTTTCTTT. Translated: CSARQDLNTEAFF.

The sample holds many counts of this clonotype. The V and J genes are TRBV2 and TRBJ1-5; D not certain. V dropped 4 bases and J dropped 7 bases, with 8 bases sitting between them. The CDR3 has 12 amino acids. Per germline, CDR1 SNHLY and CDR2 FYNNEI. The CDR3 region is CASSGLTQPQHF. CDR3 DNA sequence: TGTGCCAGCAGTGGTCTGACCCAGCCCCAGCATTTT. Based on the CDR3 plus reference TRBV2 and TRBJ1-5, the full variable domain is EPEVTQTPSHQVTQMGQEVILRCVPISNHLYFYWYRQILGQKVEFLVSFYNNEISEKSEIFDDQFSVERPDGSNFTLKIRSTKLEDSAMYFCASSGLTQPQHFGDGTRLSIL.

This clonotype was counted ten times or more. This CDR3 reads CASSQDGQENSPLHF. The DNA for the CDR3 is TGCGCCAGCAGCCAAGACGGACAGGAAAATTCACCCCTCCACTTT. J is TRBJ1-6 and V is TRBV4-1; 7 nucleotides line up with TRBD1. The CDR3 sequence is 15 residues long. Germline CDR1 MGHRA, CDR2 YSYEKL. With V trimmed by 0 bases and J by 7 bases, 3 bases remained unmatched.

This chain links TRBV6-5 with TRBJ1-1; a possible D gene is TRBD1 (6 bases). The germline V and J ends were trimmed by 2 bases and 4 bases, with 17 bases remaining between them. CDR3 length: 16 amino acids. Germline loops: CDR1 MNHEY, CDR2 SVGAGI. CDR3 region: CASSYRGAYGGTEAFF. The DNA of the CDR3 is TGTGCCAGCAGTTACCGGGGGGCCTACGGGGGCACTGAAGCTTTCTTT.

This clonotype was observed many times. CDR3 sequence: CASSLETGRMNEQYF. The DNA for the CDR3 is TGTGCCAGCAGCTTAGAAACAGGGCGTATGAACGAGCAGTACTTC. This chain joins TRBV7-2 and TRBJ2-7; D might be TRBD1 (6 bases). The CDR3 runs 15 residues. Deletions cut 1 base from V and 5 bases from J, with 15 bases between. The germline CDR1 and CDR2 sequences are SGHTA and FQGNSA.

At least ten counts were recorded for this clonotype. CDR3: CASSMDRLSNQPQHF. The CDR3, as DNA: TGTGCCAGCAGTATGGACAGGTTAAGCAATCAGCCCCAGCATTTT. The chain couples TRBV6-1 to TRBJ1-5, with 7 bases fitting TRBD1. The CDR3 covers 15 residues. Germline CDR1 and CDR2: MNHNS and SASEGT. The J segment lost 1 base and the V segment lost 5 bases, leaving 5 bases of the junction unmatched.

The sample holds many counts of this clonotype. The rearrangement joins TRBV19 to TRBJ1-5, with D hard to call. Germline CDR1 is LNHDA and CDR2 is SQIVND (reference sequence). The V end was cut by 7 bases, the J end by 0 bases, with 22 bases between. The CDR3 is made up of 18 amino acids. CDR3: CASTREAQSIYSNQPQHF. CDR3 nucleotide sequence: TGTGCCAGTACTCGGGAGGCTCAATCTATTTATAGCAATCAGCCCCAGCATTTT.

The chain couples TRBV3-1 to TRBJ1-1; 11 bases match TRBD1. Unmatched junction bases numbered 8, after V lost 4 bases and J lost 4 bases. The CDR3 length is 16 residues. The germline CDR1 and CDR2 sequences are LGHDT and YNNKEL (reference sequence). CDR3 region: CASSPGQGGWVTEAFF. The CDR3, as DNA: TGTGCCAGCAGCCCGGGACAGGGGGGGTGGGTCACTGAAGCTTTCTTT.

The sample holds many counts of this clonotype. The chain is built from TRBV9 and TRBJ1-5, with D uncertain. The CDR3 sequence is 14 residues long. From germline, CDR1 is SGDLS and CDR2 YYNGEE. The germline V and J ends were trimmed by 0 bases and 1 base, with 5 bases remaining between them. The CDR3 sequence: CASSVEGSNQPQHF. CDR3 DNA sequence: TGTGCCAGCAGCGTAGAAGGGAGCAATCAGCCCCAGCATTTT. Full variable domain (missing parts from reference TRBV9 and TRBJ1-5): DSGVTQTPKHLITATGQRVTLRCSPRSGDLSVYWYQQSLDQGLQFLIQYYNGEERAKGNILERFSAQQFPDLHSELNLSSLELGDSALYFCASSVEGSNQPQHFGDGTRLSIL.

Turning to this clonotype: A read error may account for a junction end that differs from germline. J is TRBJ1-1 and V is TRBV3-1; D perhaps matches TRBD1 (5 bases). CDR3 length: 14 residues. Per the germline V gene, CDR1 is LGHDT and CDR2 is YNNKEL (reference sequence). CDR3 amino acids: CASSPRRRGTGAFF. CDR3 sequence (DNA): TGTGCCAGCAGCCCCCGGCGGAGAGGGACTGGAGCTTTCTTT.

This clonotype was picked up many times. The chain joins TRBV4-1 to TRBJ2-7, with a weak D call TRBD1 (5 bases). The CDR3 has 15 residues. The V and J ends lost 3 bases and 0 bases respectively, with 12 bases between them. Germline V CDR1 and CDR2: MGHRA, YSYEKL. The DNA for the CDR3 is TGCGCCAGCAGCCAGAATCCAGGGTTCTCCTACGAGCAGTACTTC. Translated: CASSQNPGFSYEQYF.

The chain links TRBV14 to TRBJ1-1; TRBD1 agrees at 9 bases. V was clipped by 4 bases and J by 6 bases; unmatched bases: 0. The CDR3 contains 12 residues. Germline V lookup: CDR1 SGHDN, CDR2 FVKESK. In DNA form, the CDR3 reads TGTGCCAGCAGCCGGGACAGGGCTGAAGCTTTCTTT. Its translation: CASSRDRAEAFF.

For this clonotype: Just one base apart from a much larger clone, this may be a read error. The rearrangement joins TRBV10-3 to TRBJ2-7; D unresolved. The CDR3 contains 13 residues. Germline CDR1 and CDR2: ENHRY and SYGVKD. The DNA for the CDR3 is TGTGCCAGCAGTGAGAACGGGCCCCTCGAGCAGTACTTC. This gives the protein CASSENGPLEQYF.

This clonotype was recorded at least ten times. The chain employs TRBV11-2 and TRBJ2-5; 11 nucleotides match TRBD2. V shed 2 bases, J shed 6 bases, and the junction held 14 bases outside the gene matches. The CDR3 runs to 18 residues. Germline V CDR1 and CDR2: SGHAT, FQNNGV. CDR3 sequence reads: CASSLYVAGGPNGQTQYF. The CDR3 nucleotides read TGTGCCAGCAGCTTATACGTAGCGGGGGGGCCGAATGGGCAGACCCAGTACTTC.